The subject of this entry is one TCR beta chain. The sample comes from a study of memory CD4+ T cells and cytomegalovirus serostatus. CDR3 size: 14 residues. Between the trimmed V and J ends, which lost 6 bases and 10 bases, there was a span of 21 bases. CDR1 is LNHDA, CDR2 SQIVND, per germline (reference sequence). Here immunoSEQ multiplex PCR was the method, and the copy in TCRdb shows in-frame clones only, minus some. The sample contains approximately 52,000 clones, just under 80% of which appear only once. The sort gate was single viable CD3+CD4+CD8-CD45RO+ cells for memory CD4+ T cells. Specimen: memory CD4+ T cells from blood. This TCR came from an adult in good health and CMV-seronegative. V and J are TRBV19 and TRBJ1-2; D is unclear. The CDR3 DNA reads TGTGCCAGTAGCCCCGTTTCCACGGGCAGTTTCTACACCTTC. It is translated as CASSPVSTGSFYTF.